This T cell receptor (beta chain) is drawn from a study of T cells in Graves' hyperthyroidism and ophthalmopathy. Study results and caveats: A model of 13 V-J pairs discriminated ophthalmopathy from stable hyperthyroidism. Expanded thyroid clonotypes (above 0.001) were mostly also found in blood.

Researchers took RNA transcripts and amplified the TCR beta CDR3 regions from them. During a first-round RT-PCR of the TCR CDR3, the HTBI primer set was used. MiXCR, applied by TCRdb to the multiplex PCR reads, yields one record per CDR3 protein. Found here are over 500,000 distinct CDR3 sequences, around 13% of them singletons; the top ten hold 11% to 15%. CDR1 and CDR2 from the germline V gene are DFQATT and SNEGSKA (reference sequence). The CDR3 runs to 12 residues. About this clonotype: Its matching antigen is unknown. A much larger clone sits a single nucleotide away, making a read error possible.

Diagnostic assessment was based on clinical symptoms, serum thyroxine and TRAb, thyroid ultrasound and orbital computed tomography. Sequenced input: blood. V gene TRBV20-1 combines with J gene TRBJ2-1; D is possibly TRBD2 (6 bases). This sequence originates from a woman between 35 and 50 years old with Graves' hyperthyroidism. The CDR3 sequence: CSKRASYSEQFF. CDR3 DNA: TGCAGTAAGCGGGCCTCCTACAGTGAGCAGTTCTTC.